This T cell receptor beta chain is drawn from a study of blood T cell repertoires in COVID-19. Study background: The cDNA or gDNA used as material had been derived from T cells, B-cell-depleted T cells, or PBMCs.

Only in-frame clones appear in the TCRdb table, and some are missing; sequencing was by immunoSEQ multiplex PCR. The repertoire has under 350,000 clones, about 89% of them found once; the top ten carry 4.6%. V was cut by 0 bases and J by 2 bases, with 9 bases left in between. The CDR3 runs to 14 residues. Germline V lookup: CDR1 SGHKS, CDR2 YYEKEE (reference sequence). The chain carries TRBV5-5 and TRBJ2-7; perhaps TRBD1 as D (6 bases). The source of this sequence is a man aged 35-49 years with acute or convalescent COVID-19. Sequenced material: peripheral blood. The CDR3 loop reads CASSLAGTPYEQYF. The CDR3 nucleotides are TGTGCCAGCAGCTTGGCGGGGACACCCTACGAGCAGTACTTC.